These 13 T cell receptor beta chains share one sample of origin, sequenced in a study of CD8 T cells in Susac syndrome. When the RNA was reverse transcribed, random hexamers were used with an input of about 0.5 to 1 ug. Using its own MiXCR run on the immunoSEQ multiplex PCR reads, TCRdb lists one record per CDR3 protein. The data show 150,000 to 200,000 distinct CDR3 sequences, with approximately 96% seen just once and under 0.15% held by the top ten. Sequences were obtained from CD4+ T cells from PBMCs. The receptors derive from a human donor in good health.

The chain has TRBV4-3 and TRBJ2-3, with TRBD2 identical over 12 bases. V dropped 4 bases and J dropped 9; count of bases not matched to a gene: 8. The length of the CDR3 is 15 residues. Looked up from germline, CDR1 is LGHNA and CDR2 is YSLEER. CDR3 sequence reads: CASSLASGGARTQYF. The DNA of the CDR3 is TGCGCCAGCAGCCTCGCTAGCGGGGGGGCGAGAACGCAGTATTTT.

This CDR3 is CSARPTSGGNEQFF. The DNA of the CDR3 is TGCAGTGCTAGACCGACTAGCGGGGGCAATGAGCAGTTCTTC. The rearrangement joins TRBV20-1 to TRBJ2-1; 12 bases line up with TRBD2. Trimming at V came to 2 bases and at J to 6 bases, leaving 2 bases not matched to a gene. CDR3 length: 14 amino acids. Germline-derived CDR1 and CDR2 are DFQATT and SNEGSKA (reference sequence).

The chain employs TRBV7-9 and TRBJ1-2, with unresolved D. Per germline, CDR1 SEHNR and CDR2 FQNEAQ (reference sequence). This CDR3 has 13 residues. V lost 7 bases and J 0 bases, leaving 9 bases between the germline ends. CDR3 loop: CASNDGTNYGYTF. CDR3 bases: TGTGCCAGCAACGACGGAACTAACTATGGCTACACCTTC.

This sequence joins TRBV19 and TRBJ2-5; 8 bases are a match to TRBD2. Germline V gene sequence: CDR1 LNHDA, CDR2 SQIVND (reference sequence). The CDR3 spans 12 residues. With V trimmed by 8 bases and J by 4 bases, 3 bases remained unmatched. The CDR3 region is CASGTRLETQYF. As DNA, the CDR3 is TGTGCCAGTGGGACTAGGCTAGAGACCCAGTACTTC.

V gene TRBV14 combines with J gene TRBJ2-3; 7 bases agree with TRBD2. V was pared by 2 bases and J by 3 bases, with 5 bases of the junction left unmatched. The CDR3 spans 15 residues. Germline lookup yields CDR1 SGHDN and CDR2 FVKESK. CDR3 sequence: CASSQRSGATDTQYF. CDR3 sequence (DNA): TGTGCCAGCAGCCAACGCAGCGGGGCTACAGATACGCAGTATTTT.

This clonotype was detected once. The rearrangement links TRBV29-1 to TRBJ2-7, with TRBD1 matching 8 bases. The V gene end was trimmed by 7 bases and the J gene end by 4 bases; junction bases not matched to a gene: 9. Germline values: CDR1 SQVTM, CDR2 ANQGSEA. This CDR3 is built from 13 residues. The CDR3 coding sequence is TGCAGCGCCAACGGACAGGGTGGGTACGAGCAGTACTTC. Protein: CSANGQGGYEQYF.

The V and J genes are TRBV6-5 and TRBJ2-6; D unresolved. This CDR3 has 12 amino acids. Trimming cost V 6 bases and J 4 bases, with 4 bases left between them. Germline CDR1 and CDR2: MNHEY and SVGAGI. CDR3 sequence reads: CASRRGANVLTF. The CDR3 DNA reads as TGTGCCAGCAGAAGAGGGGCCAACGTCCTGACTTTC.

J is TRBJ2-5 and V is TRBV5-1; 8 bases fit TRBD1. The CDR3 consists of 15 residues. CDR1 and CDR2 from the germline V gene are SGHRS and YFSETQ. With V trimmed by 0 bases and J by 4 bases, 5 bases remained unmatched. The CDR3 nucleotides are TGCGCCAGCAGCTTGGCGACAGGGGATCGAGAGACCCAGTACTTC. Its protein is CASSLATGDRETQYF.

The rearrangement links TRBV12-3 or TRBV12-4 to TRBJ1-4; 8 nucleotides line up with TRBD1. This CDR3 comprises 13 residues. Trimming took 4 bases from V and 5 from J; bases not matched to a gene: 0. The CDR3 DNA is TGTGCCAGCAGTTCAGGGGGCAATGAAAAACTGTTTTTT. Translating gives CASSSGGNEKLFF.

The J gene is TRBJ1-2, the V gene TRBV5-1; no definite D call. The CDR3 contains 13 residues. CDR1 SGHRS and CDR2 YFSETQ come from the germline V gene. Trimming pared 0 bases from V and 7 bases from J, leaving 10 bases between. The CDR3 here is CASSLGASGGYTF. The CDR3 DNA reads as TGCGCCAGCAGCTTGGGAGCCTCGGGTGGCTACACCTTC.

The chain employs TRBV5-4 and TRBJ1-1; D is unresolved. Looked up from germline, CDR1 is SGHNT and CDR2 is YYREEE (reference sequence). V lost 5 bases, J lost 5 bases, and 10 bases lay in between. This CDR3 region has 12 residues. The CDR3 loop is CASSFDSTEAFF. CDR3 DNA sequence: TGTGCCAGCAGTTTCGACTCAACTGAAGCTTTCTTT.

The chain joins TRBV20-1 to TRBJ2-1, with a weak D call TRBD2 (6 bases). Germline loops: CDR1 DFQATT, CDR2 SNEGSKA (reference sequence). The V end lost 7 bases, the J end lost 5 bases, and 15 bases lay between the germline ends. The CDR3 contains 13 residues. The CDR3 nucleotides read TGCAGTGTGTCCCTAGGAGGGCACAATGAGCAGTTCTTC. It is translated as CSVSLGGHNEQFF.

The V call is TRBV12-2, the J call TRBJ1-2; the table gives TRBD1 as D, unverified against the DNA. TRBV12-2 is classified as a pseudogene. This CDR3 has 12 residues. The chain's CDR3 is CASRFRRGGYTF. The CDR3 bases are TGTGCAAGTCGCTTTAGGCGGGGCGGCTACACCTTC.